The present entry profiles one T cell receptor beta chain with its context. Its cognate antigen is unknown. This specimen comes from a study of beta chain features in type 1 diabetes. Turning to the study itself: Sorted cells numbering 107,917,701 were examined across all samples.

V shed 4 bases and J shed 6 bases, with 22 bases lying between them. The CDR3 runs to 17 residues. Germline V gene sequence: CDR1 SGHNT, CDR2 YYREEE (reference sequence). All of the isolated RNA was reverse transcribed, so expressed TCRB transcripts were sequenced. Method: immunoSEQ multiplex PCR; TCRdb's copy keeps in-frame clones and lacks some. The data show 630,000 or so clones, with about 14% seen just once and 0.035% to 0.045% held by the top ten. General study points: When Type 1 diabetes patients were examined, their TCRB CDR3s proved moderately but significantly shorter in all four CD4+ subsets. Reads derived from cDNA could over-represent cells showing high TCR expression.

Staining for CD45RO/CCR7/CD25/CD127/CD95/CD27 allowed sorting of CD4+ naive, central memory, regulatory and stem cell-like memory cells. The sequenced sample consisted of naive CD4+ T cells from blood. The source is a man between 18 and 35 years old with type 1 diabetes. V and J are TRBV5-4 and TRBJ2-2, with D possibly being TRBD1 (5 bases). Here the CDR3 DNA reads TGTGCCAGCAGCACCGAGACAGAAAGCAGTAACGCCGGGGAGCTGTTTTTT. Translated, it gives CASSTETESSNAGELFF.